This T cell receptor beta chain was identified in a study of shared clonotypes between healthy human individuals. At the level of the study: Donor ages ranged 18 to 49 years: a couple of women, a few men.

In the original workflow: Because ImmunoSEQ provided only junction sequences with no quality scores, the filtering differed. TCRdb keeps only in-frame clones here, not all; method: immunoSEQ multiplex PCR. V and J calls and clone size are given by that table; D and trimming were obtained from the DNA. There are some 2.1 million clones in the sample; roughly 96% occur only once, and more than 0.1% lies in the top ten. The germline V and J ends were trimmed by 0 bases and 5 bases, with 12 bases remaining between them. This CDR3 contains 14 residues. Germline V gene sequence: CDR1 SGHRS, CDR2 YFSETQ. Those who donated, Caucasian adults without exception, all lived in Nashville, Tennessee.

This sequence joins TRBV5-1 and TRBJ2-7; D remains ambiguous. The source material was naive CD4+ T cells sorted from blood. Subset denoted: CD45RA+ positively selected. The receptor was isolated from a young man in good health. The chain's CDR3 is CASSLGRTIDEQYF. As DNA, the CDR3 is TGCGCCAGCAGCTTGGGTAGGACCATCGACGAGCAGTACTTC.